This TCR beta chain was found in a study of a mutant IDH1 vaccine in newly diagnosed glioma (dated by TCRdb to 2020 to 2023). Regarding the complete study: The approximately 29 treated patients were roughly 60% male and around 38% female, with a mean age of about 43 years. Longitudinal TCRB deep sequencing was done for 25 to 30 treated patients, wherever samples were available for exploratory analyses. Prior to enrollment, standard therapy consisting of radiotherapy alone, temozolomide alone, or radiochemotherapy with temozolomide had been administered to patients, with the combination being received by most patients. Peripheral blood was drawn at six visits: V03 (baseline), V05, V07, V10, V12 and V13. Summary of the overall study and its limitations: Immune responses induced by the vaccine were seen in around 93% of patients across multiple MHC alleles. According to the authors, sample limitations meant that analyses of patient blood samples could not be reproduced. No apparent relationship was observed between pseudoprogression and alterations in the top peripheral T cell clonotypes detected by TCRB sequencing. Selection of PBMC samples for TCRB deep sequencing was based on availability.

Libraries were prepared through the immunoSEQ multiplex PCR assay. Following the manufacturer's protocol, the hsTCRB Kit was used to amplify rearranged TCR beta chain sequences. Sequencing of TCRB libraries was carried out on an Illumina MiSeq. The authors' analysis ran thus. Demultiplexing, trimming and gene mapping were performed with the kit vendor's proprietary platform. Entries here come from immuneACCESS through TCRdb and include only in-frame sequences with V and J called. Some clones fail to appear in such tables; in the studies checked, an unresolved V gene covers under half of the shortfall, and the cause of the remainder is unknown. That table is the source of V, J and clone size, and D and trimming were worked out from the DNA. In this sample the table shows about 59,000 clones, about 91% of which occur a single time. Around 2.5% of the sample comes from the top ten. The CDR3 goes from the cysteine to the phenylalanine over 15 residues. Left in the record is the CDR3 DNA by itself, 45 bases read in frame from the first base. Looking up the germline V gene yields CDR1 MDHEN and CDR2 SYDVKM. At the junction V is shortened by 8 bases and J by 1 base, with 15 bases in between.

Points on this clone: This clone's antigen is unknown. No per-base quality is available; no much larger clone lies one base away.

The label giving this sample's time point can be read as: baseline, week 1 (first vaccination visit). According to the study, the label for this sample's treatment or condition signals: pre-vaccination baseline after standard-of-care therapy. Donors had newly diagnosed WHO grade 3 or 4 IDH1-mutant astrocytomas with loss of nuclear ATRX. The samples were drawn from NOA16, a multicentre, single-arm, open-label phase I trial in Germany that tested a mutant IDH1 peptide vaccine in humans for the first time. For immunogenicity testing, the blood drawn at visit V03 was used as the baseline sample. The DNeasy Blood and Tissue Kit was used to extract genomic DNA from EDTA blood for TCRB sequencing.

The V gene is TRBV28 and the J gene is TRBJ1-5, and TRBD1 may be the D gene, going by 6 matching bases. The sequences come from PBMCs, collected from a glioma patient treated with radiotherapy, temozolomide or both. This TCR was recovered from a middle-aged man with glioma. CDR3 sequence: CASRVQGISNQPQHF. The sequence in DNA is TGTGCCAGCCGAGTACAGGGTATCAGCAATCAGCCCCAGCATTTT.